The clone carrying this T cell receptor (beta chain) was found a few times. The data are from a study of cytomegalovirus exposure and HLA in healthy donors. Primers included in the PCR were 60 Vbeta and 13 Jbeta primers. The data were produced by immunoSEQ multiplex PCR, yet TCRdb's version contains in-frame clones alone and is incomplete. The sample includes 200,000 to 250,000 clones, 80% to 90% of them seen just once. The CDR3 totals 16 residues. Germline V gene sequence: CDR1 SGHKS, CDR2 YYEKEE (reference sequence). The sequence was collected from a woman aged 18-29 years in good health and CMV-seronegative. The gene calls are TRBV5-5 and TRBJ2-5, with TRBD1 as a possible D gene (5 bases). The closer fit of TRBJ2-7 to the DNA end suggests the J call may be wrong. Sequencing input: PBMCs. CDR3 DNA sequence: TGTGCCAGCAGCTCGGGTGTTCGCCAGGGTCTCTACGAGCAGTACTTC. Encoded protein: CASSSGVRQGLYEQYF.